The next 19 T cell receptor beta chains were all read from a single sample in a study of blood T cell repertoires in COVID-19. Method: immunoSEQ multiplex PCR; TCRdb's copy keeps in-frame clones and lacks some. The table has hundreds of thousands of clones, about 85% seen once; the top ten hold 1.5% to 2%. Material: PBMCs or T cells enriched from blood (not recorded which). Every receptor here comes from a woman aged 18-29 years with acute COVID-19.

This sequence joins TRBV12-5 and TRBJ2-1; tentative D call: TRBD1 (6 bases). Germline assignment: CDR1 LGHNT and CDR2 FRNRAP. With 1 base removed from V and 4 bases from J, the gap between germline ends came to 14 bases. The CDR3 runs to 16 residues. For the CDR3, the DNA is TGTGCTAGTGGTTTGGCCAGACAGGTTAGTTACAATGAGCAGTTCTTC. As protein: CASGLARQVSYNEQFF.

The chain couples TRBV27 to TRBJ2-3; D ambiguous. Germline-derived CDR1 and CDR2 are MNHEY and SMNVEV (reference sequence). This CDR3 is 13 amino acids long. Trimming shortened V by 6 bases and J by 1 base, and 8 bases separated the two germline ends. This CDR3 is CASRAIGTDTQYF. DNA for the CDR3: TGTGCCAGCAGGGCCATCGGCACAGATACGCAGTATTTT.

The V call is TRBV19, the J call TRBJ1-6; 7 bases fit TRBD1. Germline V gene data show CDR1 as LNHDA and CDR2 as SQIVND (reference sequence). This CDR3 spans 16 amino acids. J gave up 7 bases and V 3 bases, and 9 bases lay outside the gene matches. The CDR3 bases are TGTGCCAGTAGTATCGTCCGTGACAGGGAGAATTCACCCCTCCACTTT. Translated: CASSIVRDRENSPLHF.

This clone was recorded a few times. The chain is built from TRBV3-1 (or the pseudogene TRBV3-2) and TRBJ1-2, with TRBD1 matching 7 bases. The J segment lost 3 bases and the V segment lost 3 bases, leaving 1 base of the junction unmatched. The CDR3 runs 13 residues. Germline CDR1 and CDR2: LGHDT and YNNKEL (reference sequence). In DNA, the CDR3 is TGTGCCAGCAGCCACGACAGGGACTATGGCTACACCTTC. As protein: CASSHDRDYGYTF.

The chain couples TRBV5-6 to TRBJ2-7; D might be TRBD2 (6 bases). The CDR3 extends over 15 amino acids. V lost 4 bases and J 4 bases, leaving 18 bases between the germline ends. The germline V gene encodes CDR1 SGHDT and CDR2 YYEEEE. CDR3 sequence (DNA): TGTGCCAGCAGCCCTCCGGGAGTCGGCCGTTACGAGCAGTACTTC. Amino acids: CASSPPGVGRYEQYF.

The CDR3: CASSDGGINEQFF. The CDR3 DNA follows: TGCGCCAGCAGTGACGGGGGGATAAATGAGCAGTTCTTC. This rearrangement joins TRBV10-1 to TRBJ2-1, with 7 bases fitting TRBD2. V dropped 3 bases and J dropped 7; count of bases not matched to a gene: 3. Germline V gives CDR1 WNHNN, CDR2 SYGVQD (reference sequence). The CDR3 is 13 amino acids.

The chain couples TRBV24-1 to TRBJ2-6; 12 bases are shared with TRBD1. The CDR3 is 20 amino acids. With 3 bases clipped from V and 4 bases from J, the junction kept 12 bases outside the gene matches. The V gene's germline CDR1 is KGHDR and CDR2 SFDVKD. DNA of the CDR3: TGTGCCACCAGTGATGCCTCCTGGGACAGGGGGCTGGCAGGGGCCAACGTCCTGACTTTC. It specifies CATSDASWDRGLAGANVLTF.

The chain is built from TRBV14 and TRBJ2-5, with D maybe TRBD1 (5 bases). V lost 4 bases and J lost 4, with 13 bases in between. CDR1 is SGHDN, CDR2 FVKESK, per germline. The CDR3 length is 14 residues. The DNA for the CDR3 is TGTGCCAGCAGCCTATCGGACATTGGAGAGACCCAGTACTTC. It specifies CASSLSDIGETQYF.

This sequence joins TRBV6-5 and TRBJ2-7; 9 positions agree with TRBD2. Germline trimming cut 0 bases from V and 1 base from J; bases unmatched to any gene: 4. The CDR3 runs to 16 residues. Germline-derived CDR1 and CDR2 are MNHEY and SVGAGI. The CDR3 here is CASSYSLAGASYEQYF. In DNA form, the CDR3 reads TGTGCCAGCAGTTACTCATTAGCGGGAGCATCCTACGAGCAGTACTTC.

This clone was found once. V gene TRBV3-1 (or the pseudogene TRBV3-2) combines with J gene TRBJ2-7; TRBD1 is a possible D gene (5 bases). Germline loops: CDR1 LGHDT, CDR2 YNNKEL (reference sequence). V lost 3 bases, J lost 5 bases, and 11 bases lay in between. The CDR3 contains 13 residues. This CDR3 reads CASSHARAHEQYF. DNA of the CDR3: TGTGCCAGCAGCCACGCCAGGGCCCACGAGCAGTACTTC.

The rearrangement links TRBV10-3 to TRBJ1-2, with D uncertain. This CDR3 region has 13 residues. Trimming removed 0 bases from V and 5 bases from J, with 7 bases in between. CDR1 is ENHRY, CDR2 SYGVKD, per germline. CDR3 sequence (DNA): TGTGCCATCAGTGAGTCGGAGCAATATGGCTACACCTTC. Translation: CAISESEQYGYTF.

The rearrangement links TRBV14 to TRBJ2-3, with TRBD2 identical over 10 bases. The CDR3 contains 18 residues. The ends lost 0 bases at V and 8 bases at J; junction bases unmatched: 14. CDR1 and CDR2 (germline): SGHDN, FVKESK. CDR3 sequence reads: CASSQEVRVAGGKGTQYF. DNA of the CDR3: TGTGCCAGCAGCCAAGAAGTTCGAGTAGCGGGGGGTAAGGGTACGCAGTATTTT.

The genes are TRBV6-5 and TRBJ1-6; possible D gene TRBD1, 5 bases. This CDR3 spans 15 amino acids. The V and J ends lost 6 bases and 5 bases respectively, with 14 bases between them. Germline-derived CDR1 and CDR2 are MNHEY and SVGAGI. CDR3 nucleotide sequence: TGTGCCAGCAGCTACCCGGGGGGGGATAATTCACCCCTCCACTTT. Amino acids: CASSYPGGDNSPLHF.

This chain uses TRBV27 with TRBJ2-7; D perhaps matches TRBD2 (6 bases). V lost 0 bases and J lost 6, with 12 bases in between. Per germline, CDR1 MNHEY and CDR2 SMNVEV (reference sequence). The CDR3 has 14 residues. Written as DNA, the CDR3 is TGTGCCAGCAGTTTATCACTAGCTAAACCCGAGCAGTACTTC. This sequence encodes CASSLSLAKPEQYF.

The CDR3 coding sequence is TGTGCCAGCAGCTTACTGAGACTAGCGGGAGTCAACAATGAGCAGTTCTTC. Its translation is CASSLLRLAGVNNEQFF. The chain carries TRBV7-9 and TRBJ2-1; 12 bases map to TRBD2. Germline lookup yields CDR1 SEHNR and CDR2 FQNEAQ (reference sequence). The CDR3 runs 17 residues. Trimming took 2 bases from V and 5 from J; bases not matched to a gene: 7.

This chain uses TRBV30 with TRBJ1-1, with a tentative D call TRBD1 (6 bases). The CDR3 covers 14 residues. Between the trimmed V and J ends, which lost 3 bases and 0 bases, there was a span of 11 bases. Germline CDR1 GTSNPN, CDR2 SVGIG (reference sequence). For the CDR3, the DNA is TGTGCCTGGAGGGAGACAGGATTGAACACTGAAGCTTTCTTT. It translates to CAWRETGLNTEAFF.

The chain couples TRBV6-5 to TRBJ2-1, with 14 bases aligning to TRBD2. CDR1 and CDR2 from the germline V gene are MNHEY and SVGAGI. J gave up 7 bases and V 9 bases, and 8 bases lay outside the gene matches. The CDR3 consists of 15 residues. The chain's CDR3 is CASRLGTSGRNEQFF. CDR3 bases: TGTGCCAGTCGGTTGGGGACTAGCGGGAGAAATGAGCAGTTCTTC.

The V call is TRBV27, the J call TRBJ1-2, with 10 bases aligning to TRBD1. CDR1 MNHEY and CDR2 SMNVEV come from the germline V gene (reference sequence). The CDR3 is made up of 12 amino acids. V gave up 6 bases and J gave up 6 bases; unmatched junction bases: 1. The DNA of the CDR3 is TGTGCCAGCAGGGGGACAGGGGATGGCTACACCTTC. This encodes CASRGTGDGYTF.

V usage is TRBV6-2 or TRBV6-3 and J usage is TRBJ2-1, with a possible D match to TRBD1 (6 bases). CDR3 length: 18 residues. Germline V gives CDR1 MNHEY, CDR2 SVGEGT. V was shortened by 2 bases and J by 2 bases, with 19 bases between the two germline ends. CDR3 residues: CASSYRGSWRHTYNEQFF. CDR3 in DNA: TGTGCCAGCAGTTACAGGGGGTCGTGGCGGCATACCTACAATGAGCAGTTCTTC.